This T cell receptor beta chain was captured in a study of radiotherapy plus CTLA-4 blockade in lung cancer. The study's findings and limits: In blood, TCR clones derived from the tumor expanded after radiotherapy plus ipilimumab.

Notes on this clone: Antigen specificity is unknown.

Here immunoSEQ multiplex PCR was the method, and the copy in TCRdb shows in-frame clones only, minus some. The repertoire holds 120,000 or so clones, with just under 80% as singletons. V was pared by 7 bases and J by 3 bases, with 15 bases between. The CDR3 covers 14 residues. CDR1 and CDR2 from the germline V gene are MDHEN and SYDVKM. Sequencing used peripheral blood, obtained from a patient treated with radiotherapy plus ipilimumab. The sequence was collected from a human donor with non-small cell lung cancer who had a partial response to radiotherapy plus ipilimumab. The chain recombines TRBV28 with TRBJ2-5; tentative D call: TRBD1 (7 bases). The CDR3 nucleotides are TGTGCCAGCACTCAGGGGGGTAGGGAAGAGACCCAGTACTTC. Residues: CASTQGGREETQYF.